This T cell receptor (beta chain) was obtained from a study of graft-versus-host responses after intestinal transplantation. Study-wide context: Recipients underwent multivisceral, liver-intestinal, or isolated intestinal transplants. Induction with anti-thymocyte globulin, then tacrolimus and steroids for about 3 years, was given to all recipients.

Produced via immunoSEQ multiplex PCR; TCRdb's table is partial and in-frame only. The repertoire includes under 20,000 clones, 85% to 95% of them detected once, and 0.65% to 1% sits in the top ten. The CDR3 length is 14 residues. Germline lookup yields CDR1 MNHEY and CDR2 SMNVEV (reference sequence). V trimming: 3 bases; J trimming: 4 bases; junction bases outside the gene matches: 4. This clone was seen only once. Its specificity is not known. The study, taken as a whole, reports: GvH clones appeared in recipient marrow, some first in ileum or blood. Allografts from individuals with graft-donor T cell macrochimerism displayed high graft-versus-host to host-versus-graft clonal ratios.

This specimen consisted of PBMCs, obtained 23 days after intestinal transplant. This rearrangement joins TRBV27 to TRBJ1-2; 8 nucleotides line up with TRBD1. This clonotype originated in a human patient who received an intestinal transplant, so some T cells may come from the graft donor. The CDR3 loop is CASSFGGQVYGYTF. CDR3 nucleotide sequence: TGTGCCAGCAGTTTCGGGGGACAGGTCTATGGCTACACCTTC.